This T cell receptor beta chain originates from a study of neoadjuvant nivolumab and ipilimumab in lung cancer. Points from the study as a whole: Pretherapy blood TCR richness correlated positively with resected tumor richness. Resected tumors had greater TCR richness and clonality than uninvolved lung.

This clone came up a few times. The antigen remains unidentified. A read error may account for a junction end that differs from germline. Measured with immunoSEQ multiplex PCR; TCRdb has only the in-frame clones, and not every one. The sample contains under 7,000 clones, around 69% of which appear only once. The CDR3 is made up of 13 amino acids. Germline V gene lookup returns CDR1 SGHNT and CDR2 YYREEE (reference sequence). The sample was tumor tissue, taken after neoadjuvant nivolumab, alone or with ipilimumab, at or shortly before surgery. The chain combines TRBV5-4 with TRBJ2-2; tentative D call: TRBD2 (6 bases). The sequence was obtained from an adult with non-small cell lung cancer. The CDR3 loop reads CASSSPGTGGLFF. The CDR3 coding sequence is TGTGCCAGCAGCTCTCCGGGGACCGGGGGGCTGTTTTTT.